The 28 T cell receptor beta chains below all came from one sample that was sequenced in a study of OX40 agonist ivuxolimab in advanced cancers. Produced via immunoSEQ multiplex PCR; TCRdb's table is partial and in-frame only. Of 77,000 or so clones listed, 80% to 90% are singletons. The sample here was CD4+ or CD8+ T cells sorted from blood, taken in a trial of the OX40 agonist ivuxolimab. These receptors all come from an adult with an advanced solid tumor such as melanoma, head and neck, liver or kidney cancer.

This clone was recorded once. The V gene is TRBV28, the J gene TRBJ1-2; 7 bases fit TRBD1. This CDR3 is built from 12 residues. Germline V lookup: CDR1 MDHEN, CDR2 SYDVKM. V lost 5 bases and J lost 6; bases outside the gene matches: 3. CDR3 sequence: CASSQQGNGYTF. The CDR3 DNA follows: TGTGCCAGCAGTCAACAGGGGAATGGCTACACCTTC.

The chain uses TRBV6-6 and TRBJ1-1; no reliable D call. The CDR3 is 12 residues long. CDR1 and CDR2 (germline): MNHNY, SVGAGI (reference sequence). The V end lost 5 bases, the J end lost 3 bases, and 7 bases lay between the germline ends. This CDR3 reads CASSDGYTEAFF. The CDR3 bases are TGTGCCAGCAGTGACGGATACACTGAAGCTTTCTTT.

A single count supports this clone. The chain is built from TRBV7-6 and TRBJ2-2; 14 nucleotides align to TRBD2. CDR1 is SGHVS, CDR2 FNYEAQ, per germline. CDR3 size: 17 residues. Losses at the gene ends were 7 bases for V and 0 bases for J; bases not matched to a gene: 4. The DNA for the CDR3 is TGTGCCAGCACACCGGGACTAGCGGGAGCGAACACCGGGGAGCTGTTTTTT. It specifies CASTPGLAGANTGELFF.

This clone showed up just once. The rearrangement joins TRBV18 to TRBJ2-5; D gene uncertain. The V and J ends lost 4 bases and 4 bases respectively, with 10 bases between them. The CDR3 sequence is 13 residues long. Germline lookup yields CDR1 KGHSH and CDR2 LQKENI. The CDR3 DNA follows: TGTGCCAGCTCACTCCTGACGGGAGAGACCCAGTACTTC. As protein: CASSLLTGETQYF.

This clone has just one count. V gene TRBV11-1 combines with J gene TRBJ2-7, with 7 bases lining up with TRBD1. This CDR3 region has 14 residues. Germline loops: CDR1 SGHAT, CDR2 FQDESV (reference sequence). Unmatched junction bases numbered 4, after V lost 4 bases and J lost 1 base. The CDR3 region has the DNA TGTGCCAGCAGCTCCAGACAGGGTTCCTACGAGCAGTACTTC. It specifies CASSSRQGSYEQYF.

The chain has TRBV27 and TRBJ1-6; 9 positions match TRBD1. V lost 7 bases and J lost 9; bases outside the gene matches: 16. This CDR3 comprises 17 residues. Germline CDR1 MNHEY, CDR2 SMNVEV (reference sequence). The CDR3 bases are TGTGCCAGCACCTACAAATCCGGGACAGGGTGGGCTTCACCCCTCCACTTT. It is translated as CASTYKSGTGWASPLHF.

CDR3 sequence reads: CASSLTGAPIKQYF. For the CDR3, the DNA is TGTGCCAGCAGCTTAACAGGGGCCCCCATCAAGCAGTACTTC. The J gene is TRBJ2-7, the V gene TRBV7-9, with 7 bases fitting TRBD1. The germline gives CDR1 SEHNR, CDR2 FQNEAQ (reference sequence). The junction had 9 bases not matched to a gene; V was cut back by 2 bases and J by 8 bases. This CDR3 is built from 14 residues. The whole variable domain, filled in from reference TRBV7-9 and TRBJ2-7, reads DTGVSQNPRHKITKRGQNVTFRCDPISEHNRLYWYRQTLGQGPEFLTYFQNEAQLEKSRLLSDRFSAERPKGSFSTLEIQRTEQGDSAMYLCASSLTGAPIKQYFGPGTRLTVT.

The rearrangement uses TRBV15 and TRBJ2-1; TRBD2 is a possible D gene (6 bases). Per the germline V gene, CDR1 is LNHNV and CDR2 is YYDKDF (reference sequence). The length of the CDR3 is 15 residues. The V end lost 1 base, the J end lost 5 bases, and 12 bases lay between the germline ends. CDR3 in amino acids: CATSRAWLANNEQFF. For the CDR3, the DNA is TGTGCCACCAGCAGAGCTTGGCTAGCGAACAATGAGCAGTTCTTC.

This chain uses TRBV6-1 with TRBJ1-2; no clear D gene. Trimming left V 2 bases short and J 0 bases short, with 4 bases between. This CDR3 comprises 13 residues. CDR1 MNHNS and CDR2 SASEGT come from the germline V gene. CDR3 DNA: TGTGCCAGCAGTGAAACGACTAACTATGGCTACACCTTC. Encoded protein: CASSETTNYGYTF.

This chain joins TRBV10-1 and TRBJ2-7; D uncertain. Germline assignment: CDR1 WNHNN and CDR2 SYGVQD (reference sequence). This CDR3 is 13 amino acids long. Trimming pared 2 bases from V and 5 bases from J, leaving 10 bases between. DNA for the CDR3: TGCGCCAGCAGTGAGACGGAGACCAACGAGCAGTACTTC. Encoded protein: CASSETETNEQYF.

The CDR3 region is CASSRDRDTEAFF. The CDR3 nucleotides read TGTGCCAGCAGCCGGGACAGGGACACTGAAGCTTTCTTT. V is TRBV9 and J is TRBJ1-1; 9 bases match TRBD1. This CDR3 comprises 13 residues. The germline gives CDR1 SGDLS, CDR2 YYNGEE. V lost 4 bases and J lost 3; bases outside the gene matches: 1.

This clone was seen only once. The genes are TRBV11-2 and TRBJ2-6, with 10 bases that match TRBD1. Germline values: CDR1 SGHAT, CDR2 FQNNGV. J lost 4 bases, V lost 4 bases, and 7 bases had no gene match. The CDR3 consists of 17 residues. Written as DNA, the CDR3 is TGTGCCAGCAGCTCCCGGGACAGGGGCCCCGGGGCCAACGTCCTGACTTTC. Translated: CASSSRDRGPGANVLTF.

The genes are TRBV28 and TRBJ2-5; TRBD1 might be the D (5 bases). Germline V lookup: CDR1 MDHEN, CDR2 SYDVKM. This CDR3 has 13 residues. The V and J ends lost 2 bases and 2 bases respectively, with 6 bases between them. The CDR3 protein is CASSLRQQETQYF. CDR3 coding DNA: TGTGCCAGCAGTTTAAGACAGCAAGAGACCCAGTACTTC.

This chain joins TRBV5-6 and TRBJ2-3; D remains ambiguous. V was clipped by 1 base and J by 2 bases, with 5 bases between them. Looked up from germline, CDR1 is SGHDT and CDR2 is YYEEEE. There are 13 residues in the CDR3. The CDR3 is CASSLWDTDTQYF. The CDR3 DNA is TGTGCCAGCAGCTTGTGGGACACAGATACGCAGTATTTT.

The chain combines TRBV5-1 with TRBJ2-3; a weak D match, TRBD2 (5 bases). Germline V gives CDR1 SGHRS, CDR2 YFSETQ. The CDR3 loop spans 14 amino acids. Trimming removed 0 bases from V and 6 bases from J, with 11 bases in between. In DNA, the CDR3 is TGCGCCAGCAGCTTGGTCGGCCGCGGGGATACGCAGTATTTT. This sequence encodes CASSLVGRGDTQYF.

The chain joins TRBV6-6 to TRBJ2-1; 9 bases match TRBD1. The CDR3 extends over 12 amino acids. The germline V gene encodes CDR1 MNHNY and CDR2 SVGAGI (reference sequence). The ends lost 7 bases at V and 9 bases at J; junction bases unmatched: 4. The CDR3 DNA reads as TGTGCCAGCACGGACAGGGGTGGTGAGCAGTTCTTC. Translation gives CASTDRGGEQFF.

The rearrangement joins TRBV21-1 to TRBJ1-1; the table calls TRBD1, which could not be checked here. TRBV21-1 is shown as a pseudogene. The CDR3 extends over 11 amino acids. The CDR3 sequence is CASRDRLKAFF. CDR3 sequence (DNA): TGTGCCAGCAGGGACAGGTTGAAAGCTTTCTTT.

CDR3: CASSQWYRGKKETQYF. DNA for the CDR3: TGTGCCAGCAGTCAGTGGTACAGGGGAAAGAAAGAGACCCAGTACTTC. The rearrangement uses TRBV5-4 and TRBJ2-5, with 7 bases aligning to TRBD1. From germline, CDR1 is SGHNT and CDR2 YYREEE (reference sequence). The CDR3 totals 16 residues. V trimming: 5 bases; J trimming: 3 bases; junction bases outside the gene matches: 13.

A few counts support this clone. The chain combines TRBV4-1 with TRBJ2-5; D gene ambiguous. The DNA end favors TRBJ2-7, so the J call may be wrong. Germline values: CDR1 MGHRA, CDR2 YSYEKL. This CDR3 spans 13 amino acids. CDR3 residues: CASSQVPSYEQYF. CDR3 coding DNA: TGCGCCAGCAGCCAAGTACCGAGCTACGAGCAGTACTTC.

This clone was seen only once. The chain employs TRBV6-1 and TRBJ2-7; 10 bases fit TRBD1. CDR3 length: 13 residues. Germline-derived CDR1 and CDR2 are MNHNS and SASEGT. V shed 7 bases and J 8 bases; nucleotides not matched to a gene: 8. The CDR3 here is CASMRQGAEKQYF. The CDR3, as DNA: TGTGCCAGCATGAGACAGGGGGCAGAAAAGCAGTACTTC.

The chain has TRBV27 and TRBJ2-5; D gene uncertain. The length of the CDR3 is 14 residues. V lost 8 bases and J lost 5, with 18 bases in between. Germline values: CDR1 MNHEY, CDR2 SMNVEV (reference sequence). CDR3 sequence reads: CASASGRYRETQYF. The CDR3 coding sequence is TGTGCCAGCGCCTCGGGTCGTTATAGGGAGACCCAGTACTTC.

This clone was counted only a few times. The chain uses TRBV19 and TRBJ1-4; 9 bases fit TRBD1. J lost 6 bases, V lost 1 base, and 6 bases had no gene match. This CDR3 region has 16 residues. Germline lookup yields CDR1 LNHDA and CDR2 SQIVND (reference sequence). CDR3 nucleotides: TGTGCCAGTAGTATAGTCCGACGGACAGGGGATGAAAAACTGTTTTTT. This sequence encodes CASSIVRRTGDEKLFF.

The V call is TRBV6-1, the J call TRBJ2-7; D gene ambiguous. In germline, CDR1 is MNHNS, CDR2 SASEGT. The CDR3 totals 13 residues. V dropped 6 bases and J dropped 3 bases, with 12 bases sitting between them. The CDR3 spells CASSQDNNYEQYF. In DNA form, the CDR3 reads TGTGCCAGCAGCCAAGACAATAACTACGAGCAGTACTTC.

The CDR3 loop reads CASAAQGSEETQYF. The CDR3 nucleotides are TGTGCCAGCGCGGCCCAGGGGAGTGAAGAGACCCAGTACTTC. The genes are TRBV6-1 and TRBJ2-5; tentatively, D is TRBD1 (6 bases). The germline CDR1 and CDR2 sequences are MNHNS and SASEGT. This CDR3 is 14 amino acids long. Trimming cost V 8 bases and J 3 bases, with 16 bases left between them.

The chain recombines TRBV28 with TRBJ2-2; no reliable D call. This CDR3 has 15 amino acids. V was shortened by 5 bases and J by 4 bases, with 14 bases between the two germline ends. Germline assignment: CDR1 MDHEN and CDR2 SYDVKM. This chain's CDR3 is CASSTPRAGTGELFF. Here the CDR3 DNA reads TGTGCCAGCAGTACCCCCCGGGCAGGCACCGGGGAGCTGTTTTTT. The complete variable domain, with remaining parts taken from reference TRBV28 and TRBJ2-2, reads DVKVTQSSRYLVKRTGEKVFLECVQDMDHENMFWYRQDPGLGLRLIYFSYDVKMKEKGDIPEGYSVSREKKERFSLILESASTNQTSMYLCASSTPRAGTGELFFGEGSRLTVL.

The chain employs TRBV6-6 and TRBJ2-5; D unclear. This CDR3 comprises 11 residues. The germline CDR1 and CDR2 sequences are MNHNY and SVGAGI (reference sequence). V lost 5 bases to trimming and J lost 4 bases, with 5 bases between them. The CDR3 DNA sequence: TGTGCCAGCAGTCCCGGAGAGACCCAGTACTTC. Protein product: CASSPGETQYF.

The V call is TRBV29-1, the J call TRBJ1-1; 8 bases match TRBD1. The CDR3 runs 13 residues. Losses at the gene ends were 3 bases for V and 3 bases for J; bases not matched to a gene: 3. Germline V gene data show CDR1 as SQVTM and CDR2 as ANQGSEA. Here the CDR3 reads CSVDRQGHTEAFF. CDR3 bases: TGCAGCGTTGACCGACAGGGGCACACTGAAGCTTTCTTT.

The rearrangement links TRBV10-1 to TRBJ2-5; D unresolved. Germline CDR1 is WNHNN and CDR2 is SYGVQD (reference sequence). CDR3 size: 14 residues. Trimming shortened V by 7 bases and J by 7 bases, and 19 bases separated the two germline ends. CDR3 in DNA: TGCGCCAGCATCCCCCGGGCGTCCAAGAGGACCCAGTACTTC. Translated: CASIPRASKRTQYF.